A single T cell receptor (beta chain) is shown here with its context. Negative isolation was applied to CD8+ and CD4+ T cells, and FACS enrichment was applied to TEMRA cells. The CDR3 covers 14 residues. Per the germline V gene, CDR1 is MGHRA and CDR2 is YSYEKL. V dropped 0 bases and J dropped 4 bases, with 9 bases sitting between them. These data originate in a study of CD8 T cells in Susac syndrome. The RNA input was about 0.5 to 1 ug, and it was reverse transcribed with random hexamers. Amplification of TCR beta CDR3 spanned 54 Vbeta and 13 Jbeta via immunoSEQ multiplex PCR. TCRdb processed the immunoSEQ multiplex PCR reads anew with MiXCR; each CDR3 protein has one entry. Of about 90,000 distinct CDR3 sequences listed, around 93% are singletons.

The sequence was obtained from a human donor in good health. What was sequenced was CD8+ T cells from PBMCs. The V and J genes are TRBV4-1 and TRBJ2-5; D not resolved. The CDR3 here is CASSQESIRETQYF. CDR3 DNA sequence: TGCGCCAGCAGCCAAGAAAGTATCCGAGAGACCCAGTACTTC.